This TCR beta chain was retrieved from a study of blood T cell repertoires in COVID-19. Study context: From the United States, Italy and Spain came samples of acute and convalescent COVID-19. PBMCs, B-cell-depleted T cells, or T cells were the source of the cDNA or gDNA that made up the material.

As originally analysed: Reference gene primer amplification gave nucleated cell count estimates. Here immunoSEQ multiplex PCR was the method, and the copy in TCRdb shows in-frame clones only, minus some. V and J calls and clone size follow that table, whereas D and trimming were derived from the DNA. The sample lists a few hundred thousand clones, around 89% occurring once. Germline V CDR1 and CDR2: SGDLS, YYNGEE. The CDR3 sequence is 15 residues long. With V trimmed by 3 bases and J by 4 bases, 7 bases remained unmatched. The sequenced sample was PBMCs or T cells enriched from blood (not recorded which). The chain has TRBV9 and TRBJ1-3; TRBD1 matches at 7 bases. This clonotype was sampled from a woman in her thirties or forties with acute COVID-19. The DNA for the CDR3 is TGTGCCAGCAGCGCCTACAGGGGTTCAGGAAACACCATATATTTT. Protein product: CASSAYRGSGNTIYF.